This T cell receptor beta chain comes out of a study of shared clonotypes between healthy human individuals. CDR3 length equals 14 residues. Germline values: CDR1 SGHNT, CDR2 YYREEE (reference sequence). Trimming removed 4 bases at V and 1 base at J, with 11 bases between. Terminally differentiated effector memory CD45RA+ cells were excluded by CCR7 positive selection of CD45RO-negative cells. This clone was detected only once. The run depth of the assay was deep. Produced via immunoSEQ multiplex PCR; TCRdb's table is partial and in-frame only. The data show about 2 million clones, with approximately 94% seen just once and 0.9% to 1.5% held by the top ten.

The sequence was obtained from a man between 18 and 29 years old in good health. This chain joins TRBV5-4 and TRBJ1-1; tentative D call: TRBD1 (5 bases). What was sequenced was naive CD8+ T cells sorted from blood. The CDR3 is CASSPDGQNTEAFF. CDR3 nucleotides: TGTGCCAGCAGCCCGGACGGACAGAACACTGAAGCTTTCTTT. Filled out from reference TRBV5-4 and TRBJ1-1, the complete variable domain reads ETGVTQSPTHLIKTRGQQVTLRCSSQSGHNTVSWYQQALGQGPQFIFQYYREEENGRGNFPPRFSGLQFPNYSSELNVNALELDDSALYLCASSPDGQNTEAFFGQGTRLTVV.